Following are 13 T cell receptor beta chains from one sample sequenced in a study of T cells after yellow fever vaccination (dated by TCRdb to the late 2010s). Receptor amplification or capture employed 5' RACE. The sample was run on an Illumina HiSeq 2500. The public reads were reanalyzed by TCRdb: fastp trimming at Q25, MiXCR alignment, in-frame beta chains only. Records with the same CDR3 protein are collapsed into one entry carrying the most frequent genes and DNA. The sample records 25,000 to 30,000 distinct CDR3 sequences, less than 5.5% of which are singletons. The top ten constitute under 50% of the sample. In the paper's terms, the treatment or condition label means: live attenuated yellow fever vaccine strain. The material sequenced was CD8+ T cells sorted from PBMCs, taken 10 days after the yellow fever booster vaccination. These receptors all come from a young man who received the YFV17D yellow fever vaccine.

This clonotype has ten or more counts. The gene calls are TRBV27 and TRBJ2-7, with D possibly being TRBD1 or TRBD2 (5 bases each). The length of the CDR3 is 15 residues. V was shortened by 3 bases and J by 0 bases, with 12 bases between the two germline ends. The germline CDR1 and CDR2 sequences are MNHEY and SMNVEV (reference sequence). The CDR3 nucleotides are TGTGCCAGCAGTTTCATGGGGGATCCCTCCTACGAGCAGTACTTC. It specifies CASSFMGDPSYEQYF.

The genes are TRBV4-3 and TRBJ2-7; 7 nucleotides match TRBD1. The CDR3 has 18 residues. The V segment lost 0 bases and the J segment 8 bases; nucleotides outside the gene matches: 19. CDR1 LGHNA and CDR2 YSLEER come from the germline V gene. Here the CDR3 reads CASSQDLGVTGYMLQQYF. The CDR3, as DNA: TGCGCCAGCAGCCAAGATCTTGGGGTGACAGGGTATATGTTGCAGCAGTACTTC.

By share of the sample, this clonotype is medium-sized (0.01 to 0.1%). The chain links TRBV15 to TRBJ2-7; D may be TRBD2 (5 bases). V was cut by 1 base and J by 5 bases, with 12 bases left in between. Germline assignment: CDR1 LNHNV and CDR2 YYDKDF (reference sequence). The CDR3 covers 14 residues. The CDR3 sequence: CATSRVNGVNEQYF. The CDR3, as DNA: TGTGCCACCAGCAGAGTAAACGGGGTTAACGAGCAGTACTTC.

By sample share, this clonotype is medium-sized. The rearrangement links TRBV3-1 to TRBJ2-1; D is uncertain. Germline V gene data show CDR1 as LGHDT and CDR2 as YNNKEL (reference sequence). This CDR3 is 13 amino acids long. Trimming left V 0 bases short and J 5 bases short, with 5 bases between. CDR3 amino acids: CASSQEVHNEQFF. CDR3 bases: TGTGCCAGCAGCCAAGAGGTGCACAATGAGCAGTTCTTC.

The chain's CDR3 is CASRGGDPRSPLHF. The CDR3 nucleotides read TGTGCCAGCAGGGGGGGGGACCCTCGGTCACCCCTCCACTTT. The chain combines TRBV21-1 with TRBJ1-6. TRBV21-1 is a known pseudogene. CDR3 length equals 14 residues.

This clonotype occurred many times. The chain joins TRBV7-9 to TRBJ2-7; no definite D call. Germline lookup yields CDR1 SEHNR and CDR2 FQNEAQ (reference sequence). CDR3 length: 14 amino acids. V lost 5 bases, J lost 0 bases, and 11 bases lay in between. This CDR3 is CASSPGAISYEQYF. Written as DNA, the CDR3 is TGTGCCAGCAGCCCCGGTGCCATCTCCTACGAGCAGTACTTC.

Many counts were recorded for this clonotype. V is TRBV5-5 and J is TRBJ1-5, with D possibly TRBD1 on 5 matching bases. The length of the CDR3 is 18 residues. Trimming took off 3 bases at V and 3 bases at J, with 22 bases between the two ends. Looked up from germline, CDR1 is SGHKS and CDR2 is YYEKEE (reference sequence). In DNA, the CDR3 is TGTGCCAGCAGCTCCAGTTGGCAGGGCAGATGGGCCAATCAGCCCCAGCATTTT. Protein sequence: CASSSSWQGRWANQPQHF.

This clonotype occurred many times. In nucleotides, the CDR3 is TGCAGTGCGAGGAGCGAACCCCCAGCGTATCCAGCCCTCCACTTT. Its protein product is CSARSEPPAYPALHF. The genes are TRBV20-1 and TRBJ1-6; D is unclear. Germline values: CDR1 DFQATT, CDR2 SNEGSKA (reference sequence). The CDR3 covers 15 residues. Trimming left V 6 bases short and J 14 bases short, with 26 bases between.

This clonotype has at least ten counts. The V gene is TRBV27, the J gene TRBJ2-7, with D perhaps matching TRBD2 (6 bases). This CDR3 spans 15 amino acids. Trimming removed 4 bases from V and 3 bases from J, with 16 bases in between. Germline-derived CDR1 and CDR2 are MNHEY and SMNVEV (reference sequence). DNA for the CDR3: TGTGCCAGCAGTTATACAGCGGGCGTTATCTACGAGCAGTACTTC. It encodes CASSYTAGVIYEQYF.

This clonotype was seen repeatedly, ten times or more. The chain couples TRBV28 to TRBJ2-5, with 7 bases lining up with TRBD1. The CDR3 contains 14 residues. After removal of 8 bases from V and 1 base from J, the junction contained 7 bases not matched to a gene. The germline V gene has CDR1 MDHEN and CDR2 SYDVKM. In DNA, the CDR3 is TGTGCCAGCTTTCCAAGGGACAGCCAAGAGACCCAGTACTTC. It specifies CASFPRDSQETQYF.

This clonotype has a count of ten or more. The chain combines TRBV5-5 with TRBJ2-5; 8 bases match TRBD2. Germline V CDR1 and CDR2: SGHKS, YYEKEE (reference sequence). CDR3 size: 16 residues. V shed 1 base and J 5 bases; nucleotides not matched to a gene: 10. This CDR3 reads CASSLMGAGGSETQYF. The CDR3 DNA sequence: TGTGCCAGCAGCTTGATGGGGGCGGGAGGTAGTGAGACCCAGTACTTC.

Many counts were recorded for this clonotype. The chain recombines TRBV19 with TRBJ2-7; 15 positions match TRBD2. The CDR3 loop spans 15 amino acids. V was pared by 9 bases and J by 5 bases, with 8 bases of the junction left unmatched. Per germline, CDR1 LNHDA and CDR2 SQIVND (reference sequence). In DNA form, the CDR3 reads TGTGCCAGCCGTAGGACTAGCGGGAGGGCCAACGAGCAGTACTTC. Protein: CASRRTSGRANEQYF.

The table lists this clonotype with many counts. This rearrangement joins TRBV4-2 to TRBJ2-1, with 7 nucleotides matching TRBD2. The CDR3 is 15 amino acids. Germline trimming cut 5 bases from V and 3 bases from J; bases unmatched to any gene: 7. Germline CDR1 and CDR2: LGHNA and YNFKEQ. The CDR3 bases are TGTGCCAGCAGCAGGGACGGGACTATCTACAATGAGCAGTTCTTC. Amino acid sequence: CASSRDGTIYNEQFF.